This T cell receptor (beta chain) is from a study of T cells after yellow fever vaccination. Study context: Fractions of limited cellularity were prepared by means of SMART-Seq v4 Ultra Low Input.

This clonotype was seen a single time. Its antigen remains unknown. A read error may produce the germline difference seen at one junction end. Study-level findings and limits: Abundant bulk-population clonotypes could contaminate the FACS-sorted repertoires.

The CDR3 is made up of 15 amino acids. CDR1 is MNHEY, CDR2 SVGEGT, per germline. Production of TCR cDNA was by 5'RACE template switching, which also added a universal primer site and UMIs. TCRdb reprocessed the 5' RACE reads via MiXCR and lists one record per CDR3 protein. Seen here are approximately 300,000 distinct CDR3 sequences, about 10% observed once, and the top ten hold about 3.5%. V is TRBV6-2 or TRBV6-3 and J is TRBJ2-1; D is ambiguous. The material was CD4+ T cells sorted from PBMCs, obtained 45 days after the yellow fever booster vaccination. This clonotype was sampled from a man between 18 and 29 years old who received the YFV17D yellow fever vaccine. The CDR3 DNA is TGTGCCAGCAGTTACTCGCGATCAGGTAACAATGTGCAGTTCTTC. Translated: CASSYSRSGNNVQFF.